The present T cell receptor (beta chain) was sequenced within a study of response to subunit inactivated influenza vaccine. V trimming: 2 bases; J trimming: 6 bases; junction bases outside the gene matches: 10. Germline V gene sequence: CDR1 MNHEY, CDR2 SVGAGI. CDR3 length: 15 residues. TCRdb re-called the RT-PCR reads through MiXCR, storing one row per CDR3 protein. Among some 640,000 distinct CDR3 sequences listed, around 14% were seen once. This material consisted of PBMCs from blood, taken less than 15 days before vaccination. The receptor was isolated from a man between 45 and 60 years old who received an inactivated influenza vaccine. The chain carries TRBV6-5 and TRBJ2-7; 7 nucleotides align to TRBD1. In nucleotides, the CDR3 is TGTGCCAGCAGTTACATCAGGACAGGCCGGGGCGAGCAGTACTTC. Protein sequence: CASSYIRTGRGEQYF.